Sequencing of this T cell receptor (beta chain) was carried out in a study of regulatory T cells in long-lasting Graves disease. Arm-PCR of CDR3 regions and iRepertoire HTBI primers were the basis on which TCR beta libraries were built. TCRdb re-derived calls from the multiplex PCR reads in MiXCR, one entry per CDR3 protein. The table lists approximately 390,000 distinct CDR3 sequences, 15% to 20% of them singletons. The CDR3 totals 13 residues. CDR1 is SGHRS and CDR2 is YFSETQ in the germline V gene. V shed 7 bases and J shed 2 bases, with 11 bases lying between them. The time point: newly diagnosed GD, antithyroid drugs for less than 3 months. Preparation of the TCR library used RNA extracted from PBMCs. The peripheral blood volume drawn was around 10 milliliters, and it was collected into EDTA tubes. Whole-study findings and limits: Lower TCR diversity characterized persistent Graves' patients relative to newly diagnosed patients.

This clonotype occurred many times. Its antigen is still unknown. The sample was also reused in another study, on T cells in Graves' hyperthyroidism and ophthalmopathy. That report notes: Diagnoses rested on clinical symptoms, serum thyroxine and TRAb, thyroid ultrasound and orbital computed tomography. First-round RT-PCR of the TCR CDR3 relied on the HTBI primer set.

The V call is TRBV5-1, the J call TRBJ2-3, with TRBD1 as a possible D gene (6 bases). This clonotype was sampled from a woman younger than 35 with Graves disease. The sample consisted of peripheral blood mononuclear cells (PBMCs), taken at new diagnosis, from a patient treated with antithyroid drugs. CDR3 nucleotides: TGCGCCAGCGAAAAGGGGGACACAGATACGCAGTATTTT. Residues: CASEKGDTDTQYF.